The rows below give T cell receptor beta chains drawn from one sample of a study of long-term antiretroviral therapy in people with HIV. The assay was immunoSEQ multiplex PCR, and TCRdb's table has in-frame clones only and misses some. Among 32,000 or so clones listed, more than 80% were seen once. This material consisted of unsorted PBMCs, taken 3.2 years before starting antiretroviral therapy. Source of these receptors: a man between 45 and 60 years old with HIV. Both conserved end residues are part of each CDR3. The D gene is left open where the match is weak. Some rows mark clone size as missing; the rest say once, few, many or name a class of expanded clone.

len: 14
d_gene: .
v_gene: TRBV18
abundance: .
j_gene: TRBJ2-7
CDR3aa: CASSPFQVSYEQYF
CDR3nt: TGTGCCAGCTCACCATTCCAGGTCTCCTACGAGCAGTACTTC

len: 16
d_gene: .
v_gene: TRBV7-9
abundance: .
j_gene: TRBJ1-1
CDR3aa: CASTPGWDAFGTEAFF
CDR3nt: TGTGCCAGCACCCCCGGGTGGGACGCCTTTGGCACTGAAGCTTTCTTT

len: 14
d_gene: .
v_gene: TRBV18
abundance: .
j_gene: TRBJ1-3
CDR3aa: CASSGFNIGNTIYF
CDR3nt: TGTGCCAGCTCCGGATTTAACATTGGAAACACCATATATTTT

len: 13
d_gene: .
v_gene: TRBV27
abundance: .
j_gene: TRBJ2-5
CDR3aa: CASSLSRQETQYF
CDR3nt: TGTGCCAGCAGTTTATCCAGGCAAGAGACCCAGTACTTC

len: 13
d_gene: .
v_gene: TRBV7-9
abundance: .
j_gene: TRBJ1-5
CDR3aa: CASSLEGDQPQHF
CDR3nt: TGTGCCAGCAGCTTAGAAGGGGATCAGCCCCAGCATTTT

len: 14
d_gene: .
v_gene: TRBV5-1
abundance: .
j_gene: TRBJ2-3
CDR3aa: CASSLSQGADTQYF
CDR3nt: TGCGCCAGCAGCTTGTCTCAGGGTGCAGATACGCAGTATTTT

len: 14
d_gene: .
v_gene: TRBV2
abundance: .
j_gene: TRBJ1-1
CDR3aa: CASSGGILHTEAFF
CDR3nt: TGTGCCAGCAGTGGGGGGATTCTACACACTGAAGCTTTCTTT

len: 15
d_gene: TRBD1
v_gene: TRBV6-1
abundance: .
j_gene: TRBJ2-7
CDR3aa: CASSPLTGTGAEQYF
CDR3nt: TGTGCCAGCAGTCCATTGACCGGGACAGGGGCCGAGCAGTACTTC

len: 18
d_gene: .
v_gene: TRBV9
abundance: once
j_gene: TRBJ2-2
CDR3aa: CASSVGIGSTANTGELFF
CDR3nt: TGTGCCAGCAGCGTAGGAATAGGATCGACAGCGAACACCGGGGAGCTGTTTTTT

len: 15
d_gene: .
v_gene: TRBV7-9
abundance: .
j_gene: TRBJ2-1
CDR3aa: CASSLGPTGKDEQFF
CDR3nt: TGTGCCAGCAGCCTCGGACCGACCGGCAAGGATGAGCAGTTCTTC